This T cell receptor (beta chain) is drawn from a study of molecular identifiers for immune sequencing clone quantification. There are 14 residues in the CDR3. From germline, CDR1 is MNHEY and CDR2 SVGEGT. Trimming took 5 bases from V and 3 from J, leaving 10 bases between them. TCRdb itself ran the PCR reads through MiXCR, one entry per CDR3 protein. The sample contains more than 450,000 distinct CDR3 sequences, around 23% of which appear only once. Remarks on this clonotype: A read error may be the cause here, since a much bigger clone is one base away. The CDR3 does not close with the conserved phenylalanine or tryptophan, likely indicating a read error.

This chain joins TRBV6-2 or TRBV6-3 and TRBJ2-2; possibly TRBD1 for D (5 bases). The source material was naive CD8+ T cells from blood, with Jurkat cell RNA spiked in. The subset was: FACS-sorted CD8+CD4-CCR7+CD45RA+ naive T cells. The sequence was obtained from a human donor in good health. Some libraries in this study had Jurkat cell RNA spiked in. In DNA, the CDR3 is TGTGCCAGCAGTCTGACAGATTACACCGGGGAGCTGTTTTCT. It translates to CASSLTDYTGELFS.